This TCR beta chain was profiled in a study of T cells after yellow fever vaccination. Regarding the study as a whole: Most clones from primary vaccination resurfaced after the booster (nearly 97% CD4, over 75% CD8).

CDR1 and CDR2 from the germline V gene are SNHLY and FYNNEI. CDR3 length equals 15 residues. The V end was cut by 7 bases, the J end by 2 bases, with 17 bases between. Ten or more counts support this clonotype. The antigen is unknown. TCRdb re-derived calls from the 5' RACE reads in MiXCR, one entry per CDR3 protein. This repertoire shows over 120,000 distinct CDR3 sequences, more than 6.5% found once; its top ten account for more than 0.55%. The chain combines TRBV2 with TRBJ2-5; D may be TRBD1 or TRBD2 (5 bases each). This sample comprised CD4+ T cells sorted from PBMCs, obtained 10 days after the yellow fever booster vaccination. The clonotype originates from a man between 25 and 39 years old who received the YFV17D yellow fever vaccine. The CDR3 is CASTIGRGDQETQYF. CDR3 nucleotides: TGTGCCAGCACTATAGGAAGGGGAGATCAAGAGACCCAGTACTTC.